The rows below give T cell receptor beta chains drawn from one sample of a study of T cell repertoires in cytomegalovirus infection. From the reads, TCRdb called clonotypes with MiXCR, one entry per CDR3 protein. Of about 130,000 distinct CDR3 sequences in the sample, 8% to 9% were seen once. The sample taken for sequencing was PBMCs. The receptor set was obtained from a human donor in good health (CMV status not recorded). Some clones in this sample may be carry-over from other donors' samples. Each CDR3 is given with its conserved first and last residue. The order of the fields is J gene, CDR3 length, D gene, V gene, clone size, CDR3 DNA, CDR3 protein. The D gene is left open where the match is weak. Clone size, where shown, is once, few, many, or a class for clones that have expanded.

TRBJ1-5 | 14 | NA | TRBV2 | few | TGTGCCAGCAGTGAGCGGGGCGGCAATCAGCCCCAGCATTTT | CASSERGGNQPQHF
TRBJ2-3 | 15 | TRBD1 | TRBV6-5 | many | TGTGCCAGCAGTTTAGGGACAGGGGCCACAGATACGCAGTATTTT | CASSLGTGATDTQYF
TRBJ2-3 | 15 | NA | TRBV7-2 | many | TGTGCCAGCAGCCAATTTGTTCCTAGCACAGATACGCAGTATTTT | CASSQFVPSTDTQYF
TRBJ2-1 | 15 | TRBD1 | TRBV28 | many | TGTGCCAGCAGTTTGGGACAGGGTTTTTCCAATGAGCAGTTCTTC | CASSLGQGFSNEQFF
TRBJ2-2 | 14 | NA | TRBV7-7 | many | TGTGCCAGCGGGCCTACTATGGGCAGCGGGGAGCTGTTTTTT | CASGPTMGSGELFF
TRBJ2-5 | 15 | TRBD1 | TRBV28 | NA | TGTGCCAGCAGTTTTCAGGGGGCCTTCCAAGAGACCCAGTACTTC | CASSFQGAFQETQYF
TRBJ1-6 | 13 | NA | TRBV7-3 | many | TGTGCCAGCTCTCGAGATTTGAGTTCACCCCTCCACTTT | CASSRDLSSPLHF
TRBJ2-1 | 15 | NA | TRBV6-5 | NA | TGTGCCAGCAGTTACAAGGGGCTAGGATACAATGAGCAGTTCTTC | CASSYKGLGYNEQFF
TRBJ1-4 | 13 | NA | TRBV6-5 | many | TGTGCCAGCAGTTACTCGCTGAACGGTAAACTGTTTTTT | CASSYSLNGKLFF
TRBJ1-1 | 13 | TRBD1 | TRBV7-3 | few | TGTGCCAGCAGCTCCTACAGGGGTACTGAAGCTTTCTTT | CASSSYRGTEAFF